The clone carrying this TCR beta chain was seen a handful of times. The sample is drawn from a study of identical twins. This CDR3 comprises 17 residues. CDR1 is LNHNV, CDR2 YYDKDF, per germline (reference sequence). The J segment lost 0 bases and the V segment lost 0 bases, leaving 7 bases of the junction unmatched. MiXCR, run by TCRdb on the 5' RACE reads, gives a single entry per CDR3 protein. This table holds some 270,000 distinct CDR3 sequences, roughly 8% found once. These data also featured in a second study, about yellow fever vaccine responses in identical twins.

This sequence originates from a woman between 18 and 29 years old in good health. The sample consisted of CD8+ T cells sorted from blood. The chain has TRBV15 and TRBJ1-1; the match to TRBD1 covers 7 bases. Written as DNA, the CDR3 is TGTGCCACCAGCAGAGATCGGGGACAGTTCATGAACACTGAAGCTTTCTTT. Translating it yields CATSRDRGQFMNTEAFF. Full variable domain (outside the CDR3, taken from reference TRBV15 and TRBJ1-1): DAMVIQNPRYQVTQFGKPVTLSCSQTLNHNVMYWYQQKSSQAPKLLFHYYDKDFNNEADTPDNFQSRRPNTSFCFLDIRSPGLGDTAMYLCATSRDRGQFMNTEAFFGQGTRLTVV.